This TCR beta chain was profiled in a study of regulatory T cells in long-lasting Graves disease. Study findings and constraints: Lower TCR diversity was seen in persistent Graves' patients than in newly diagnosed ones. Authors noted too few samples as a limitation.

This clonotype has more than one count but fewer than ten. Its antigen is unidentified. TCR beta libraries were built with iRepertoire HTBI primers and Arm-PCR of CDR3 regions. Via MiXCR, TCRdb re-called the multiplex PCR reads, giving one row per CDR3 protein. The sample contains 500,000 to 800,000 distinct CDR3 sequences, about 30% of which appear only once. Time point indicated: persistent/refractory GD, antithyroid drugs over 5 years with positive TRAb. Generation of the TCR library employed RNA extracted from PBMCs. The clonotype originates from a female donor with Graves disease. The sequencing used peripheral blood mononuclear cells (PBMCs), collected when the disease was refractory, from a patient treated with antithyroid drugs.

This CDR3 is CASSLAGGAAVKKLFF. CDR3 bases: TGTGCCAGCAGCTTGGCAGGGGGCGCGGCTGTTAAAAAACTGTTTTTT. This rearrangement joins TRBV11-2 to TRBJ1-4, with 8 nucleotides matching TRBD1. Unmatched junction bases numbered 12, after V lost 3 bases and J lost 9 bases. Germline V gene sequence: CDR1 SGHAT, CDR2 FQNNGV. The CDR3 covers 16 residues.